This is a list of T cell receptor beta chains from one sample in a study of T cells after yellow fever vaccination. TCRdb processed the 5' RACE reads anew with MiXCR; each CDR3 protein has one entry. Of some 550,000 distinct CDR3 sequences in the sample, less than 20% were seen once. The sample in question was PBMCs, obtained 15 days after the yellow fever booster vaccination. These receptors were obtained from a man aged 25-45 years who received the YFV17D yellow fever vaccine. CDR3s include the opening cysteine and the closing phenylalanine or tryptophan. Each record gives: D gene, clone size, V gene, J gene, CDR3 DNA, CDR3 protein. The D gene is left open where the match is weak. The size entry is marked missing in some rows and otherwise reads once, few, many or a size class.

D: .
size: .
V: TRBV27
J: TRBJ2-7
DNA: TGTGCCAGCAAGCGGGCCAACTACGAGCAGTACTTC
CDR3: CASKRANYEQYF

D: .
size: few
V: TRBV12-3/TRBV12-4
J: TRBJ1-5
DNA: TGTGCCAGCAGGGGGGGCAATCAGCCCCAGCATTTT
CDR3: CASRGGNQPQHF

D: .
size: few
V: TRBV20-1
J: TRBJ1-6
DNA: TGCAGTGCTAGCCAGTATGGGGGGCGCGATTCACCCCTCCACTTT
CDR3: CSASQYGGRDSPLHF

D: TRBD2
size: .
V: TRBV5-1
J: TRBJ2-5
DNA: TGTGCCAGCAGCTTGAGCCTAGCGGAAGAGACCCAGTACTTC
CDR3: CASSLSLAEETQYF

D: .
size: .
V: TRBV10-2
J: TRBJ2-2
DNA: TGCGCCAGCAGTGCGGTCCGCACCGGTCCCGGGGAGCTGTTTTTT
CDR3: CASSAVRTGPGELFF

D: TRBD1
size: few
V: TRBV7-8
J: TRBJ2-5
DNA: TGTGCCAGCAGCTCCGGGGACAGGGTGGCAGAGACCCAGTACTTC
CDR3: CASSSGDRVAETQYF

D: TRBD1
size: .
V: TRBV6-5
J: TRBJ1-2
DNA: TGTGCCAGCAGTTACACAGGGGCCTCGGGCTACACCTTC
CDR3: CASSYTGASGYTF

D: .
size: .
V: TRBV20-1
J: TRBJ2-3
DNA: TGCAGTGCTAGTTACACCACTAGCACAGATACGCAGTATTTT
CDR3: CSASYTTSTDTQYF

D: .
size: few
V: TRBV4-3
J: TRBJ2-3
DNA: TGCGCCAGCAGCCAAGAGGTTGGCGGGACAGTGATCACAGATACGCAGTATTTT
CDR3: CASSQEVGGTVITDTQYF

D: .
size: .
V: TRBV29-1
J: TRBJ2-5
DNA: TGCAGCGTATGGACGGATCAAGAGACCCAGTACTTC
CDR3: CSVWTDQETQYF

D: TRBD1
size: .
V: TRBV12-3/TRBV12-4
J: TRBJ2-7
DNA: TGTGCCAGCGCCCTGGGGCAGGGGGTATACGAGCAGTACTTC
CDR3: CASALGQGVYEQYF